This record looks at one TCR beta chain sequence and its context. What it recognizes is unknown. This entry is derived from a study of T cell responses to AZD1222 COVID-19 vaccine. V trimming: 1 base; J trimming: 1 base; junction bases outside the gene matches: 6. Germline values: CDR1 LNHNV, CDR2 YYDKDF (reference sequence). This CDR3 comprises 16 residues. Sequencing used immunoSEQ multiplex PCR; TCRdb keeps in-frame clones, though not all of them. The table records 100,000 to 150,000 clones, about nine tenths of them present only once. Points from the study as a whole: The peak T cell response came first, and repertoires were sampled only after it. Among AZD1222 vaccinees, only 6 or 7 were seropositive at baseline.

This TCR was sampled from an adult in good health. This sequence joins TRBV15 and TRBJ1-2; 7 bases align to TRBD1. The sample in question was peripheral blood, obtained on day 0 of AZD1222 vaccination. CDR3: CATSRVVGQINYGYTF. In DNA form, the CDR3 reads TGTGCCACCAGCAGAGTAGTGGGACAGATTAACTATGGCTACACCTTC.